Shown below are 10 T cell receptor beta chains from a single sample sequenced in a study of T cells in Graves' hyperthyroidism and ophthalmopathy. Amplification yielded TCR beta CDR3 regions, with RNA transcripts as the source. The HTBI primer set was used in a first-round RT-PCR of the TCR CDR3. In TCRdb, the multiplex PCR reads were re-called with MiXCR into one record per CDR3 protein. The profile shows a few hundred thousand distinct CDR3 sequences, about 45% of them singletons. Sequences were obtained from peripheral blood or thyroid tissue (not recorded which). The receptor source for this set is an adult woman with Graves' disease, either hyperthyroidism or ophthalmopathy (not recorded which).

As concerns this clonotype: A much larger clone is a single base away; this may be a read error. The chain is built from TRBV20-1 and TRBJ1-4, with D maybe TRBD1 (6 bases). Germline V gene data show CDR1 as DFQATT and CDR2 as SNEGSKA (reference sequence). The CDR3 sequence is 16 residues long. V was cut by 6 bases and J by 7 bases, with 24 bases left in between. CDR3 bases: TGCAGTGCCGAGATTTCCGAAAGGGGGTTTAGTGAAAAACTGTTTTTT. This codes for CSAEISERGFSEKLFF.

This rearrangement joins TRBV7-6 to TRBJ1-5; 7 bases are shared with TRBD1. This CDR3 comprises 16 residues. From germline, CDR1 is SGHVS and CDR2 FNYEAQ. V trimming: 5 bases; J trimming: 7 bases; junction bases outside the gene matches: 14. CDR3 in DNA: TGTGCCAGCAGCCCTAGTGACAGGGTAGGAGGGCAGCCCCAGCATTTT. Translated: CASSPSDRVGGQPQHF.

This chain joins TRBV24-1 and TRBJ2-5; D is perhaps TRBD2 (5 bases). The better agreement between TRBJ2-1 and the DNA end casts doubt on the J call. The CDR3 totals 14 residues. Germline V gives CDR1 KGHDR, CDR2 SFDVKD. The CDR3 DNA reads TGTGCCACCAGTGATTCCACTAGTGTAAATGAGCAGTTCTTC. This gives the protein CATSDSTSVNEQFF.

There are a few counts of this clonotype. This may stem from a read error, because a much larger clone lies one nucleotide away. The genes are TRBV20-1 and TRBJ2-5, with 9 nucleotides matching TRBD1. Per germline, CDR1 DFQATT and CDR2 SNEGSKA (reference sequence). The CDR3 is 15 residues long. The J segment lost 2 bases and the V segment lost 4 bases, leaving 8 bases of the junction unmatched. The CDR3 spells CSATCGTGNQETQYF. In DNA form, the CDR3 reads TGCAGTGCTACCTGCGGGACAGGGAATCAAGAGACCCAGTACTTC.

In its sample, this clonotype was seen many times. CDR3 coding DNA: TGTGCCAGCAGCCCCGGGACAGGGAACTCTGGGGCCAACGTCCTGACTTTC. It codes for CASSPGTGNSGANVLTF. This chain links TRBV7-8 with TRBJ2-6; 9 bases line up with TRBD1. Per germline, CDR1 SGHVS and CDR2 FQNEAQ. V trimming: 5 bases; J trimming: 0 bases; junction bases outside the gene matches: 5. The CDR3 runs to 17 residues.

About this clonotype itself: The CDR3 does not end in the conserved phenylalanine or tryptophan, so this is likely a read error. It is unclear where the CDR3 begins or ends on the DNA, so no DNA is shown, and the CDR3 is as TCRdb lists it. The chain employs TRBV11-2 and TRBJ1-2. Germline V CDR1 and CDR2: SGHAT, FQNNGV. The CDR3 is 13 amino acids long, termini counted. This chain's CDR3 is CASSQGMGTAISI.

This clonotype has just one count. The V call is TRBV13, the J call TRBJ1-1; tentative D call: TRBD1 (5 bases). Germline V gives CDR1 PRHDT, CDR2 FYEKMQ (reference sequence). Trimming stripped 0 bases from V and 10 bases from J, with 9 bases between. The CDR3 is 12 amino acids. CDR3 region: CASSLGGVRAFF. The CDR3 DNA reads TGTGCCAGCAGCTTAGGGGGGGTGAGAGCTTTCTTT.

The CDR3 DNA reads as TGTGCCATCAGTGGCAGGGGGCCGGCTAATGAAAAACTGTTTTTT. Translated, it gives CAISGRGPANEKLFF. V is TRBV10-3 and J is TRBJ1-4; 8 positions agree with TRBD1. The CDR3 contains 15 residues. V lost 4 bases to trimming and J lost 3 bases; unmatched junction nucleotides: 4. The germline CDR1 and CDR2 sequences are ENHRY and SYGVKD.

This clonotype was seen repeatedly, ten times or more. One junction end disagrees with the germline gene, perhaps due to a read error. The V and J genes are TRBV7-6 and TRBJ2-7; 11 nucleotides align to TRBD2. The CDR3 is 14 amino acids. Germline lookup yields CDR1 SGHVS and CDR2 FNYEAQ. In nucleotides, the CDR3 is TGTGCCAGCACCTCCGGGACTAGCGGAATCGGGAAAGTCTTC. Translated: CASTSGTSGIGKVF.

A note on this clonotype: Since a much larger clone is just one base distant, this may be a read error. This chain connects TRBV12-5 to TRBJ2-7, with a possible D match to TRBD2 (6 bases). In germline, CDR1 is LGHNT, CDR2 FRNRAP. CDR3 length equals 14 residues. The DNA for the CDR3 is TGTGCCAGCAGTTTAGGGGCGGAGGGGACTGGGCAGTACTTC. Translation gives CASSLGAEGTGQYF.